This T cell receptor beta chain originates from a study of immune cell composition in non-small cell lung cancer. General study points: It was not proven that tumour-reactive clones equal dominant tumour-associated clones. Top 10 clone scores and clonality were higher in squamous than adenocarcinoma. Squamous carcinomas (around 80%) more often had tumour-associated clones >0.5% than adenocarcinomas (33%).

On this clone: Antigen: not known.

This table comes from immunoSEQ multiplex PCR, and its TCRdb copy is limited to in-frame clones, with some not included. This sample carries 2,500 to 3,500 clones, more than 60% of them seen once, and the ten largest clones take roughly 4.6%. CDR3 length equals 13 residues. The V and J ends lost 5 bases and 4 bases, in that order; junction bases with no gene match: 4. Per germline, CDR1 SGHRS and CDR2 YFSETQ. The V and J genes are TRBV5-1 and TRBJ2-7; 9 bases are shared with TRBD1. The receptor's source is a human donor with non-small cell lung cancer. The sequenced material came from lung tumor tissue. The CDR3 DNA sequence: TGCGCCAGCAGGCTGGGACAGGGTTACGAGCAGTACTTC. Translating gives CASRLGQGYEQYF.